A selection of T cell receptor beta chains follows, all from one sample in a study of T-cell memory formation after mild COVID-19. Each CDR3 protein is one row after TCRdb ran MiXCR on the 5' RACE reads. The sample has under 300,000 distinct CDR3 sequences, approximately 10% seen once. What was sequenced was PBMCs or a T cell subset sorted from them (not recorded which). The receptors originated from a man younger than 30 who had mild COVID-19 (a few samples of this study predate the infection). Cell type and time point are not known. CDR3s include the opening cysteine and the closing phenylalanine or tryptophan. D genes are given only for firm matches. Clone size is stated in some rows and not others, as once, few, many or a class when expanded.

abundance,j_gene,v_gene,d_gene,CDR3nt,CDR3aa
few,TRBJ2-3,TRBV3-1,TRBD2,TGTGCCAGCAGCCCCACAGCGGGGAACACAGATACGCAGTATTTT,CASSPTAGNTDTQYF
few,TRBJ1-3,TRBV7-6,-,TGTGCCAGCAGCTCCCCCGCATCTGGAAACACCATATATTTT,CASSSPASGNTIYF
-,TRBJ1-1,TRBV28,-,TGTGCCGGCAGTTTACACACCGAAGCTTTCTTT,CAGSLHTEAFF
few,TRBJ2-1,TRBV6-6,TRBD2,TGTGCCAGCAGTTACCGGGTAGCGGGGGGCTATGAGCAGTTCTTC,CASSYRVAGGYEQFF
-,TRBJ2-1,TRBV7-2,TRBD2,TGTGCCAGAAGCGCCCGGTGGCGGGGGGGCGGTGAGCAGTTCTTC,CARSARWRGGGEQFF
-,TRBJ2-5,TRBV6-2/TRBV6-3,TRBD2,TGTGCCAGCAGTTTTGGACTAGCGGCGTACATGGAGACCCAGTACTTC,CASSFGLAAYMETQYF
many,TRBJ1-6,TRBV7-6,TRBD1,TGTGCCAGCAGCTTAGGAGGGACAGGGGGTTCACCCCTCCACTTT,CASSLGGTGGSPLHF
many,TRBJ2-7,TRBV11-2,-,TGTGCCAGCAGCTTAGATAGGTTATCGCCCGAGCAGTACTTC,CASSLDRLSPEQYF
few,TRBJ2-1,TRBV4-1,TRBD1,TGCGCCAGCAGCCAAGATGGGGGACAGTTCAATGAGCAGTTCTTC,CASSQDGGQFNEQFF
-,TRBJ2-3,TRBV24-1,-,TGTGCCACCAGTGACGCCCTAAGAGGGGGCACAGATACGCAGTATTTT,CATSDALRGGTDTQYF
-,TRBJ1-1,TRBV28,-,TGTGCCAGCAGTCCGCGGGGGGGTTCGAACACTGAAGCTTTCTTT,CASSPRGGSNTEAFF
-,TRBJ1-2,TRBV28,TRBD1,TGTGCCAGCAGTTTATCCCCAGGGGGTTTTGACTATGGCTACACCTTC,CASSLSPGGFDYGYTF
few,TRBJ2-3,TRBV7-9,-,TGTGCCAGCAGCTCCCCCACCGGAATGGGAGATACGCAGTATTTT,CASSSPTGMGDTQYF
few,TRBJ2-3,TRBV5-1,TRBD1,TGCGCCAGCAGCTTACAGGGGGCGACGACAGATACGCAGTATTTT,CASSLQGATTDTQYF
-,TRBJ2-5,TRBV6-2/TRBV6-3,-,TGTGCCAGCAGCCGGACATTCGGAGAGACCCAGTACTTC,CASSRTFGETQYF
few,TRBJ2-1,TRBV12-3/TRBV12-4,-,TGTGCCAGCGAAGGCAGTCCTGAGCAGTTCTTC,CASEGSPEQFF
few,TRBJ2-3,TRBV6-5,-,TGTGCCAGCAGTTATGACGGTGCTTCTAGCACAGATACGCAGTATTTT,CASSYDGASSTDTQYF
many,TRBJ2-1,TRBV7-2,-,TGTGCCAGCAGCCACCACGAGCAGTTCTTC,CASSHHEQFF
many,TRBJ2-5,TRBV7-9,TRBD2,TGTGCCAGCAGCCCTAGCGGGGGCGGCGAGACCCAGTACTTC,CASSPSGGGETQYF
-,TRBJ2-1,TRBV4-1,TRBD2,TGCGCCAGCAGACCTACTAGCGGGGGTTTTTCCTACAATGAGCAGTTCTTC,CASRPTSGGFSYNEQFF
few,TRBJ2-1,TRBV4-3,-,TGCGCCAGCAGCCAAGATGCGGTAGCGGAAGACAATGAGCAGTTCTTC,CASSQDAVAEDNEQFF
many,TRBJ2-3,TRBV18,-,TGTGCCAGCTCACCACCGGTCCGCACAGATACGCAGTATTTT,CASSPPVRTDTQYF
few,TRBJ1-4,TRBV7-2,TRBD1,TGTGCCAGCAGCACAGCAGGGGGCGCGGGTGAAAAACTGTTTTTT,CASSTAGGAGEKLFF
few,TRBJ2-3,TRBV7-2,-,TGTGCCAGCATGTCAAGTGGCCTTAGCACAGATACGCAGTATTTT,CASMSSGLSTDTQYF
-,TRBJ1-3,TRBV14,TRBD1,TGTGCCAGCAGCCAAAGCTACGGGACAGGGTCTGGAAACACCATATATTTT,CASSQSYGTGSGNTIYF
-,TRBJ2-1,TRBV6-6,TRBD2,TGTGCCAGCAGCAGAGCGGGGGTTCCCAACAATGAGCAGTTCTTC,CASSRAGVPNNEQFF
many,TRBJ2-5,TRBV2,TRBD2,TGTGCCAGCAGTGAAGTTCTAGCGGGGGCCCAAGAGACCCAGTACTTC,CASSEVLAGAQETQYF
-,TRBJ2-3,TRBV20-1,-,TGCAGTGCTAGGGCTAGCGGCACAGATACGCAGTATTTT,CSARASGTDTQYF
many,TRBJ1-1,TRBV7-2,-,TGTGCCAGCAGCTTAGATCGGAACACTGAAGCTTTCTTT,CASSLDRNTEAFF
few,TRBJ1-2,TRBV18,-,TGTGCCAGCTCACCACTCTCCAGCAACTATGGCTACACCTTC,CASSPLSSNYGYTF
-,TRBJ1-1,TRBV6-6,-,TGTGCCAGCAGTTACTCCAGGGGAGCTTTCTTT,CASSYSRGAFF
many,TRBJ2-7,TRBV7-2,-,TGTGCCAGCAGCCCACAGGACCGGGGCGAGCAGTACTTC,CASSPQDRGEQYF
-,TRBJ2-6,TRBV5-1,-,TGCGCCAGCAGACGACTCGTGGTCTCTGGGGCCAACGTCCTGACTTTC,CASRRLVVSGANVLTF
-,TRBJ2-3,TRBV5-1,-,TGCGCCAGCAGCACCTCAGGGGCCGGCACAGATACGCAGTATTTT,CASSTSGAGTDTQYF
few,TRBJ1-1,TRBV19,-,TGTGCCAGTAGGGACAGAAACACTGAAGCTTTCTTT,CASRDRNTEAFF
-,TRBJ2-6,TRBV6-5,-,TGTGCCAGCAGTAAGATCTCTGGGGCCAACGTCCTGACTTTC,CASSKISGANVLTF
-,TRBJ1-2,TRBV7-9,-,TGTGCCAGCAGCTTAGGAGGGATACCCCCCTATGGCTACACCTTC,CASSLGGIPPYGYTF
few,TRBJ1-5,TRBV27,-,TGTGCCAGCAGTCAGAACCCACACAATAAGCCCCAGCATTTT,CASSQNPHNKPQHF
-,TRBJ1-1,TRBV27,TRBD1,TGTGCCAGCAGCCTCCGGGACAGGGTTCGAGACACTGAAGCTTTCTTT,CASSLRDRVRDTEAFF
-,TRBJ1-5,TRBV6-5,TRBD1,TGTGCCAGCAGGGGCAGGGGGCCCAATCAGCCCCAGCATTTT,CASRGRGPNQPQHF
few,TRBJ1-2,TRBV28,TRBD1,TGTGCCAGCAGTTTCCGGGACAGGGCGGCCTTGGGGGGCTACACCTTC,CASSFRDRAALGGYTF
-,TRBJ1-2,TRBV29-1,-,TGCAGCGTTGGTCCAGAGAACTATGGCTACACCTTC,CSVGPENYGYTF
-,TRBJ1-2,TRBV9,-,TGTGCCAGCAGCGGCTCCGGTAATGGCTACACCTTC,CASSGSGNGYTF
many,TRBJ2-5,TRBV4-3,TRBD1,TGCGCCAGCAGCCGGGACAGGGGGGAGACCCAGTACTTC,CASSRDRGETQYF
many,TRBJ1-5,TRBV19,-,TGTGCCAGTAGTATAGATGGGGCAGGAGGCAATCAGCCCCAGCATTTT,CASSIDGAGGNQPQHF
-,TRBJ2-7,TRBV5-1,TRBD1,TGCGCCAGCAGCTTGGGAGCGTCAGGGGGCCGTGAGCAGTACTTC,CASSLGASGGREQYF
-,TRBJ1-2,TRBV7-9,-,TGTGCCAGCAGCTTAGGTATCAATAACTATGGCTACACCTTC,CASSLGINNYGYTF
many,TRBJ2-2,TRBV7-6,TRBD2,TGTGCCAGCAGCCCTAGCGGGGCGAACACCGGGGAGCTGTTTTTT,CASSPSGANTGELFF
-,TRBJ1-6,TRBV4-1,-,TGCGCCAGCAGCCAAGCTTTGACAGCTAGGCGAAAAGGCTCACCCCTCCACTTT,CASSQALTARRKGSPLHF
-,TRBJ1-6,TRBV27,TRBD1,TGTGCCAGCAGTTCCGGACAGGGAGGCTCACCCCTCCACTTT,CASSSGQGGSPLHF